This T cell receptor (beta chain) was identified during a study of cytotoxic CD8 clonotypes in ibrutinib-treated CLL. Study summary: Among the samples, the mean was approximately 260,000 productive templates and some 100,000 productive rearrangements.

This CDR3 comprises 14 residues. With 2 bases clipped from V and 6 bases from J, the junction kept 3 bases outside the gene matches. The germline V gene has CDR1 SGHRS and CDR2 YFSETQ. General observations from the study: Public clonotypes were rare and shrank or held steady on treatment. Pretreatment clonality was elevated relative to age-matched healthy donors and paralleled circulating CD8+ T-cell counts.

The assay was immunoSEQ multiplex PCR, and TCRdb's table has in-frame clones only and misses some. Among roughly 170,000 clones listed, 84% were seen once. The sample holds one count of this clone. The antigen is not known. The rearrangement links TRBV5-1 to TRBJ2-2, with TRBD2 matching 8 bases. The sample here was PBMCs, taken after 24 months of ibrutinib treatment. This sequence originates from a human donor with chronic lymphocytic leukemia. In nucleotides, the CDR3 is TGCGCCAGCAGCTTCAACGGGGGGGCCGGGGAGCTGTTTTTT. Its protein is CASSFNGGAGELFF.